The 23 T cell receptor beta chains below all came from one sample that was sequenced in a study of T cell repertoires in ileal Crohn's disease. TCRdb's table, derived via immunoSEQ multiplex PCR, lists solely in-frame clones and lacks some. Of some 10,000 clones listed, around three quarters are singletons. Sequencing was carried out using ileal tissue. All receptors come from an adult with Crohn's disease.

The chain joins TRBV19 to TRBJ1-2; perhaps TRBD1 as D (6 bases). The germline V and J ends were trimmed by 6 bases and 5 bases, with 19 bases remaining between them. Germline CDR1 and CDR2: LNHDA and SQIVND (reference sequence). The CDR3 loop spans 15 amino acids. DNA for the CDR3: TGTGCCAGTAGCCGCTCCGACAGGCCGATTTATGGCTACACCTTC. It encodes CASSRSDRPIYGYTF. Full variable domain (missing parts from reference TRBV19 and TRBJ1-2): DGGITQSPKYLFRKEGQNVTLSCEQNLNHDAMYWYRQDPGQGLRLIYYSQIVNDFQKGDIAEGYSVSREKKESFPLTVTSAQKNPTAFYLCASSRSDRPIYGYTFGSGTRLTVV.

CDR3 region: CASSPVGGQGARETQYF. As DNA, the CDR3 is TGTGCCAGCAGCCCCGTCGGAGGACAGGGGGCTAGGGAGACCCAGTACTTC. The gene calls are TRBV7-2 and TRBJ2-5; 11 nucleotides align to TRBD1. V was clipped by 5 bases and J by 5 bases; unmatched bases: 13. CDR1 and CDR2 (germline): SGHTA, FQGNSA. The CDR3 has 17 residues.

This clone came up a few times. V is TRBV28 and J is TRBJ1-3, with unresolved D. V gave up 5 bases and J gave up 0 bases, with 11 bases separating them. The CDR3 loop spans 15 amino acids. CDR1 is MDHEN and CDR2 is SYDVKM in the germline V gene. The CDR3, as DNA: TGTGCCAGCAGTGGTCCGTGGAGCTCTGGAAACACCATATATTTT. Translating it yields CASSGPWSSGNTIYF.

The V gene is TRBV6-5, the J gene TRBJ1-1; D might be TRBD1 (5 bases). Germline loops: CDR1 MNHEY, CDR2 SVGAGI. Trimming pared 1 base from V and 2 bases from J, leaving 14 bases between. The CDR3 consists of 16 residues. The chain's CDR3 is CASSYWYRNFNTEAFF. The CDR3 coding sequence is TGTGCCAGCAGTTACTGGTACAGGAATTTTAACACTGAAGCTTTCTTT.

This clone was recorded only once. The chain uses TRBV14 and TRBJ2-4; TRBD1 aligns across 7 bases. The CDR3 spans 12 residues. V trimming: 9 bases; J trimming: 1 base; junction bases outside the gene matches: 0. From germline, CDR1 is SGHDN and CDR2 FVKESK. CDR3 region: CARQGAKNIQYF. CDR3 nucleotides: TGTGCCAGACAGGGGGCCAAAAACATTCAGTACTTC.

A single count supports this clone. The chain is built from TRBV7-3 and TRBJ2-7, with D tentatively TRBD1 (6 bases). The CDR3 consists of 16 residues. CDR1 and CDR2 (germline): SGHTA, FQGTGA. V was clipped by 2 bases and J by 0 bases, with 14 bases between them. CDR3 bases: TGTGCCAGCAGCTTAGATCACAGGGTTAGCTCCTACGAGCAGTACTTC. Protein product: CASSLDHRVSSYEQYF.

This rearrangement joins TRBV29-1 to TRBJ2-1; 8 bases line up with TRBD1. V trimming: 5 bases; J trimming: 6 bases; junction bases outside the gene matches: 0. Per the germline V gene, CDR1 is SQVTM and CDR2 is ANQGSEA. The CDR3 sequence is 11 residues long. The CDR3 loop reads CSVTGGNEQFF. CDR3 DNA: TGCAGCGTTACAGGGGGCAATGAGCAGTTCTTC.

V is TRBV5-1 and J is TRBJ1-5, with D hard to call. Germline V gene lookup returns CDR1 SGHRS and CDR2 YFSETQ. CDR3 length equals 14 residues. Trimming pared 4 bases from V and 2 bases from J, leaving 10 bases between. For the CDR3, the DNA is TGCGCCAGCAGCCTAAATCTGGGCAATCAGCCCCAGCATTTT. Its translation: CASSLNLGNQPQHF.

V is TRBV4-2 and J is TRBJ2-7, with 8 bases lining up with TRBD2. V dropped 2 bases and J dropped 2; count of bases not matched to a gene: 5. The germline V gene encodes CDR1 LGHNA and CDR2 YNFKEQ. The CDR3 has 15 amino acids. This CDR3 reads CASSQRAGETYEQYF. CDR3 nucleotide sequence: TGTGCCAGCAGCCAAAGAGCGGGGGAAACCTACGAGCAGTACTTC.

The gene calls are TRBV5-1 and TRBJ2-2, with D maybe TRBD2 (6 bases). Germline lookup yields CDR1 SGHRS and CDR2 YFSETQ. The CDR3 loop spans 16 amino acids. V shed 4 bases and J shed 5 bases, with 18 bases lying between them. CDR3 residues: CASSPARGASTGELFF. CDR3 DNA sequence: TGCGCCAGCAGCCCGGCGCGGGGAGCGAGTACCGGGGAGCTGTTTTTT.

The CDR3 is CASSRVGTGDYGYTF. The CDR3 nucleotides read TGTGCCAGCAGTCGGGTGGGCACAGGGGACTATGGCTACACCTTC. V usage is TRBV6-1 and J usage is TRBJ1-2, with TRBD1 matching 7 bases. V shed 5 bases and J 3 bases; nucleotides not matched to a gene: 9. The CDR3 runs to 15 residues. Germline V gene lookup returns CDR1 MNHNS and CDR2 SASEGT.

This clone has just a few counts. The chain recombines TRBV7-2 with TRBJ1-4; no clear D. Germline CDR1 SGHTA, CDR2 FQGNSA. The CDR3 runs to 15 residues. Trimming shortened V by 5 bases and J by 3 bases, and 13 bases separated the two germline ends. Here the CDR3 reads CASSIDTLPNEKLFF. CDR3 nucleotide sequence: TGTGCCAGCAGCATTGACACCCTTCCTAATGAAAAACTGTTTTTT.

The CDR3 protein is CAWTTGTGLTF. Written as DNA, the CDR3 is TGTGCCTGGACTACCGGGACAGGGCTCACCTTC. The rearrangement links TRBV30 to TRBJ1-2; TRBD1 matches at 9 bases. CDR3 length: 11 residues. With 4 bases clipped from V and 13 bases from J, the junction kept 7 bases outside the gene matches. CDR1 and CDR2 from the germline V gene are GTSNPN and SVGIG (reference sequence).

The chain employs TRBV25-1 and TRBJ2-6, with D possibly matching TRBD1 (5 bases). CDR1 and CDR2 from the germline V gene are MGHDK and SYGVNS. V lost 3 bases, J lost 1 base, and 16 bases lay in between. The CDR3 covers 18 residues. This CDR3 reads CASSDPQGRGSGANVLTF. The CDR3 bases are TGTGCCAGCAGTGATCCTCAGGGTAGAGGTTCTGGGGCCAACGTCCTGACTTTC. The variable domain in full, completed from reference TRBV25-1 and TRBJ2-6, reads EADIYQTPRYLVIGTGKKITLECSQTMGHDKMYWYQQDPGMELHLIHYSYGVNSTEKGDLSSESTVSRIRTEHFPLTLESARPSHTSQYLCASSDPQGRGSGANVLTFGAGSRLTVL.

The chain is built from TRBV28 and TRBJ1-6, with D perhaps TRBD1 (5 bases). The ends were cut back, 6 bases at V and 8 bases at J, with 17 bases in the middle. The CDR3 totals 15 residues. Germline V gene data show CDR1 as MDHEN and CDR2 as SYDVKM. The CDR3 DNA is TGTGCCAGCAGCCGACGGGGGGGAGGGGATTCACCCCTCCACTTT. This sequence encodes CASSRRGGGDSPLHF.

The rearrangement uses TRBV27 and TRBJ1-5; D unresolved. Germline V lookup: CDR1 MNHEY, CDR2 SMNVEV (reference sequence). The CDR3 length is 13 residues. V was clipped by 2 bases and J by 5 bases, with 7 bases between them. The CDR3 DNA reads TGTGCCAGCAGTTTAAACAGCTATCAGCCCCAGCATTTT. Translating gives CASSLNSYQPQHF.

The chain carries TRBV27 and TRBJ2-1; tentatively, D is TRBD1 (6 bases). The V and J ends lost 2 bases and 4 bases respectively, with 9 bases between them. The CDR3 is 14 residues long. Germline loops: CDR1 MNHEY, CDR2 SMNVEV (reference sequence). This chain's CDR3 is CASSLTTGYNEQFF. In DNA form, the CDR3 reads TGTGCCAGCAGTTTAACCACAGGGTACAATGAGCAGTTCTTC.

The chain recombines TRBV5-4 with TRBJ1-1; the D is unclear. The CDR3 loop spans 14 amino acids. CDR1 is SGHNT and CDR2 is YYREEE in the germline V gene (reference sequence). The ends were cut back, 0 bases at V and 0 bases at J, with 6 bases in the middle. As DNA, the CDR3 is TGTGCCAGCAGCTTGGAACACATGAACACTGAAGCTTTCTTT. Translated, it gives CASSLEHMNTEAFF. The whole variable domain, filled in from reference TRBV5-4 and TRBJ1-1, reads ETGVTQSPTHLIKTRGQQVTLRCSSQSGHNTVSWYQQALGQGPQFIFQYYREEENGRGNFPPRFSGLQFPNYSSELNVNALELDDSALYLCASSLEHMNTEAFFGQGTRLTVV.

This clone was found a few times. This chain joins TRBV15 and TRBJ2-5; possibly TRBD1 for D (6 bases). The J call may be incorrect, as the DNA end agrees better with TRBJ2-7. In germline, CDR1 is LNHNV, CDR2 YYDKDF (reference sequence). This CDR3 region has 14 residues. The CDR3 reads CATSRGGLPYEQYF. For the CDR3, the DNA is TGTGCCACCAGCAGAGGGGGGCTACCCTACGAGCAGTACTTC.

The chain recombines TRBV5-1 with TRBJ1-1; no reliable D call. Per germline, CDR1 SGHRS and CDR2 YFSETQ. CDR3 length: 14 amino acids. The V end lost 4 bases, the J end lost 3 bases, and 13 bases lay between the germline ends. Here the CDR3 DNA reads TGCGCCAGCAGCCCACAAGGAGTGGACACTGAAGCTTTCTTT. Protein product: CASSPQGVDTEAFF. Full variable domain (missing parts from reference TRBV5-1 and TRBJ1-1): KAGVTQTPRYLIKTRGQQVTLSCSPISGHRSVSWYQQTPGQGLQFLFEYFSETQRNKGNFPGRFSGRQFSNSRSEMNVSTLELGDSALYLCASSPQGVDTEAFFGQGTRLTVV.

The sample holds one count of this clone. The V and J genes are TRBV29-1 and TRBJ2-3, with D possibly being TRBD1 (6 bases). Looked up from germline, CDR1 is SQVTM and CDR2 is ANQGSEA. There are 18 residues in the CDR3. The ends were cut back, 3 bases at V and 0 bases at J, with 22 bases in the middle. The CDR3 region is CSVEFQGKQGYSTDTQYF. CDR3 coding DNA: TGCAGCGTTGAGTTCCAAGGGAAACAGGGATATAGCACAGATACGCAGTATTTT.

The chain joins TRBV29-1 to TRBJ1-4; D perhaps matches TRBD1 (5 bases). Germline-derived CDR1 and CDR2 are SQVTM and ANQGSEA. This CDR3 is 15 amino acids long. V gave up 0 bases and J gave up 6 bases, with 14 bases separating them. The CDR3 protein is CSVEDPAGPDEKLFF. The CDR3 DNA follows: TGCAGCGTTGAAGATCCGGCAGGGCCGGATGAAAAACTGTTTTTT.

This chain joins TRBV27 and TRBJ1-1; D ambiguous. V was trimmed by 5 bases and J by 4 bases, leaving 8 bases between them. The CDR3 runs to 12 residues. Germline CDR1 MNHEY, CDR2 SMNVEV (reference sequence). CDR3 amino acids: CASSPPGTEAFF. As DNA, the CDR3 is TGTGCCAGCAGTCCTCCGGGCACTGAAGCTTTCTTT.